The clone carrying this TCR beta chain was picked up a small number of times. What it recognizes is unknown. Assay: immunoSEQ multiplex PCR; the TCRdb copy retains only in-frame clones and omits some. The sample yields around 110,000 clones, about 80% seen once. The data were obtained in a study of T cell responses to AZD1222 COVID-19 vaccine. Study-wide findings and caveats: Clonal diversity was possibly underestimated; the donors were predominantly white British and more often female.

With 6 bases removed from V and 9 bases from J, the gap between germline ends came to 12 bases. The CDR3 is made up of 13 amino acids. Germline V lookup: CDR1 LGHDT, CDR2 YNNKEL (reference sequence). The receptor comes from an adult in good health. Sequences were derived from peripheral blood, sampled on day 0 of AZD1222 vaccination. This chain uses TRBV3-1 (or the pseudogene TRBV3-2) with TRBJ1-6; D remains unclear. The CDR3 bases are TGTGCCAGCAGTCAGATCCGTTCTTCACCCCTCCACTTT. This codes for CASSQIRSSPLHF.